This T cell receptor beta chain comes out of a study of beta chain features in type 1 diabetes. What was sequenced were expressed TCRB transcripts, since all of the isolated RNA had been reverse transcribed. Clones were sequenced by immunoSEQ multiplex PCR, and TCRdb holds only the in-frame ones, with some missing. The top ten hold 0.07% to 0.095% of the sample, which has hundreds of thousands of clones, around 15% seen once. Study-wide results and limits: Here, the possible influence of HLA type (on TCRB rearrangement) remained unresolved. Across patients, naive, central memory and Treg TCRB repertoires exhibited apparently greater similarity than was observed across healthy donors.

Notes on this clone: What it binds is unknown. Other nucleotide sequences from this sample produce the same CDR3.

The CDR3 spans 13 residues. Per germline, CDR1 SGHRS and CDR2 YFSETQ. Trimming cost V 4 bases and J 2 bases, with 10 bases left between them. Cells sorted by CD45RO/CCR7/CD25/CD127/CD95/CD27 comprised CD4+ naive, central memory, regulatory and stem cell-like memory cells. This TCR was sampled from a man aged 18 to 29 in good health. The V gene is TRBV5-1, the J gene TRBJ2-7; possibly TRBD2 for D (6 bases). Sequencing was carried out using naive CD4+ T cells from blood. The CDR3, as DNA: TGCGCCAGCAGCCGGGACTCGGCCTACGAGCAGTACTTC. As protein: CASSRDSAYEQYF.